A single sample is the source of the 15 T cell receptor beta chains below, sequenced in a study of post-analysis software for immune sequencing data. Unique molecular identifiers were carried by the TCR beta cDNA libraries. TCRdb reprocessed the PCR reads via MiXCR and lists one record per CDR3 protein. The data show approximately 150,000 distinct CDR3 sequences, approximately 30% seen once. For these receptors, no antigen is known. Study-level points and caveats: Patients showed TRBV5-6, TRBV5-1 and TRBV20-1 among 4 or 5 TRBV segments more frequent than in controls.

The sample taken for sequencing was blood. The receptors here all came from a girl aged 5-17 years with multiple sclerosis.

This clonotype was recorded many times. The rearrangement links TRBV20-1 to TRBJ2-7; TRBD1 or TRBD2 may be the D gene (6 bases each). CDR1 and CDR2 from the germline V gene are DFQATT and SNEGSKA (reference sequence). CDR3 length: 13 residues. The V and J ends lost 6 bases and 3 bases respectively, with 15 bases between them. As DNA, the CDR3 is TGCAGTGCCACGGGGGCTAGGAACTACGAGCAGTACTTC. Protein: CSATGARNYEQYF.

The chain is built from TRBV7-2 and TRBJ2-5; 11 bases map to TRBD2. V shed 6 bases, J shed 5 bases, and the junction held 8 bases outside the gene matches. CDR1 and CDR2 from the germline V gene are SGHTA and FQGNSA. The CDR3 is made up of 15 amino acids. CDR3: CASRVAGGPGETQYF. The CDR3 coding sequence is TGTGCCAGCAGGGTAGCGGGGGGGCCGGGGGAGACCCAGTACTTC.

This clonotype was seen more than once but under ten times. The chain combines TRBV20-1 with TRBJ1-5, with a weak D call TRBD1 (5 bases). The CDR3 is made up of 14 amino acids. V was cut by 3 bases and J by 4 bases, with 13 bases left in between. Germline loops: CDR1 DFQATT, CDR2 SNEGSKA (reference sequence). The CDR3 sequence: CSASMLRGNQPQHF. The CDR3 nucleotides read TGCAGTGCTAGTATGCTGAGGGGAAATCAGCCCCAGCATTTT.

The V call is TRBV3-1, the J call TRBJ2-1; 7 bases align to TRBD2. The CDR3 has 14 amino acids. Germline V gene lookup returns CDR1 LGHDT and CDR2 YNNKEL (reference sequence). The J segment lost 8 bases and the V segment lost 0 bases, leaving 4 bases of the junction unmatched. CDR3 sequence: CASSQDWGGDEQFF. The CDR3 region has the DNA TGTGCCAGCAGCCAAGATTGGGGGGGAGATGAGCAGTTCTTC.

This clonotype was counted only a few times. CDR3 residues: CASRYRETEAFF. The CDR3 region has the DNA TGTGCCAGCAGGTACAGGGAAACTGAAGCTTTCTTT. This rearrangement joins TRBV7-9 to TRBJ1-1; D might be TRBD1 (6 bases). This CDR3 is 12 amino acids long. From germline, CDR1 is SEHNR and CDR2 FQNEAQ (reference sequence). The V and J ends lost 6 bases and 5 bases respectively, with 10 bases between them.

This clonotype appeared many times. The chain has TRBV5-1 and TRBJ2-3; TRBD2 agrees at 7 bases. Germline assignment: CDR1 SGHRS and CDR2 YFSETQ. J lost 2 bases, V lost 0 bases, and 6 bases had no gene match. The CDR3 runs 16 residues. The CDR3 spells CASSLAGTKATDTQYF. The DNA for the CDR3 is TGCGCCAGCAGCTTGGCCGGGACTAAAGCCACAGATACGCAGTATTTT.

The chain uses TRBV7-2 and TRBJ2-3; TRBD2 matches at 10 bases. V dropped 1 base and J dropped 4; count of bases not matched to a gene: 11. This CDR3 is built from 18 residues. CDR1 and CDR2 (germline): SGHTA, FQGNSA. The CDR3 DNA follows: TGTGCCAGCAGCTTAGTACCAGCGGGAGGGGTTGGTGCAGATACGCAGTATTTT. Translation: CASSLVPAGGVGADTQYF.

This clonotype appeared many times. The V gene is TRBV23-1, the J gene TRBJ2-1, with 8 bases lining up with TRBD2. TRBV23-1 is an open reading frame whose function is uncertain. This CDR3 region has 14 residues. With V trimmed by 9 bases and J by 2 bases, 6 bases remained unmatched. The CDR3 is CARFLAGPYNEQFF. The DNA of the CDR3 is TGCGCCAGGTTCTTAGCGGGACCCTACAATGAGCAGTTCTTC.

As concerns this clonotype: A clone one base away is much larger, so this may be a read error. The chain carries TRBV29-1 and TRBJ2-4; possibly TRBD1 or TRBD2 for D (5 bases each). The germline CDR1 and CDR2 sequences are SQVTM and ANQGSEA. Trimming removed 7 bases from V and 7 bases from J, with 14 bases in between. This CDR3 region has 12 residues. The CDR3 sequence is CSGGEEGNIQYF. In nucleotides, the CDR3 is TGCAGCGGGGGCGAAGAGGGGAACATTCAGTACTTC.

A few counts support this clonotype. The chain couples TRBV7-2 to TRBJ2-1; 8 bases match TRBD1. The germline CDR1 and CDR2 sequences are SGHTA and FQGNSA. Losses at the gene ends were 2 bases for V and 6 bases for J; bases not matched to a gene: 9. This CDR3 has 16 amino acids. CDR3 residues: CASSLLGTGIFNEQFF. The DNA of the CDR3 is TGTGCCAGCAGCTTACTTGGGACAGGAATATTCAATGAGCAGTTCTTC.

V usage is TRBV15 and J usage is TRBJ2-1, with a weak D call TRBD2 (5 bases). The DNA matches TRBJ2-7 better at its end, which makes the J call doubtful. This CDR3 is 17 amino acids long. CDR1 is LNHNV, CDR2 YYDKDF, per germline (reference sequence). The CDR3 nucleotides read TGTGCCACCAGCAGAGATGAAGAGGAGGACTCCTACAATGAGCAGTACTTC. Translated, it gives CATSRDEEEDSYNEQYF.

About this clonotype: The conserved phenylalanine or tryptophan is not found at the CDR3 terminus, so this likely reflects a read error. This chain links TRBV12-3 or TRBV12-4 with TRBJ1-1; D is perhaps TRBD1 (6 bases). V lost 6 bases and J lost 4, with 12 bases in between. The CDR3 extends over 13 amino acids. The CDR3 bases are TGTGCCAGCAGGTCAACGGGGGCCACTGAAGCTTTCTGT. Translating gives CASRSTGATEAFC.

V gene TRBV20-1 combines with J gene TRBJ2-2; D is unresolved. This CDR3 is 14 amino acids long. V lost 2 bases and J lost 6, with 13 bases in between. CDR1 DFQATT and CDR2 SNEGSKA come from the germline V gene (reference sequence). As DNA, the CDR3 is TGCAGTGCTAGAATTGGCCCTGGGCCCGGGGAGCTGTTTTTT. This codes for CSARIGPGPGELFF.

This rearrangement joins TRBV5-1 to TRBJ1-1; D is ambiguous. Trimming shortened V by 0 bases and J by 1 base, and 10 bases separated the two germline ends. Germline V gene data show CDR1 as SGHRS and CDR2 as YFSETQ. This CDR3 is 15 amino acids long. CDR3 coding DNA: TGCGCCAGCAGCTTGGCCGCAGGCGGGAACACTGAAGCTTTCTTT. This encodes CASSLAAGGNTEAFF.

A remark on this clonotype: A much larger clone lies a single base off, so this may be a read error. The V call is TRBV12-3 or TRBV12-4, the J call TRBJ1-2; D ambiguous. The CDR3 length is 15 residues. CDR3 amino acids: CASQNRDGANYGYIF. The CDR3 DNA follows: TGTGCCAGCCAAAACCGCGACGGAGCTAACTATGGCTACATCTTC.